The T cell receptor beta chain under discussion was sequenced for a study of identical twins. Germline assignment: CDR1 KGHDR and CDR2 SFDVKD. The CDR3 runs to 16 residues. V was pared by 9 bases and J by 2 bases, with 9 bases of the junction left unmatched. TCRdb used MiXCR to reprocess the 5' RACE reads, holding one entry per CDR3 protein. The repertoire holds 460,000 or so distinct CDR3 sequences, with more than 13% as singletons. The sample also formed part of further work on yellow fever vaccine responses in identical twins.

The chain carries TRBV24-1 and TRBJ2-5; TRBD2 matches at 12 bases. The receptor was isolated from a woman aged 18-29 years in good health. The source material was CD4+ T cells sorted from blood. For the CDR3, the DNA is TGTGCCACCTCCGAAGCACTAGCGGGGGGACAAGAGACCCAGTACTTC. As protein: CATSEALAGGQETQYF.